This T cell receptor beta chain was recorded in a study of shared clonotypes between healthy human individuals. Study in general: With ages of 18 to 49, the donors were a couple of women and a few men.

CDR3 length equals 16 residues. Germline CDR1 is KGHSH and CDR2 is LQKENI. The V and J ends lost 2 bases and 1 base respectively, with 11 bases between them. Genomic DNA belonging to each subset was distributed in equal measure over several immunoSEQ plates. Some clones are missing from TCRdb's copy, which holds only in-frame ones; the method was immunoSEQ multiplex PCR. Of around 2.1 million clones listed, nearly 97% are singletons. The sequence derives from a young man in good health. Material for sequencing was naive CD4+ T cells sorted from blood. Subset described: CD45RA+ positively selected. This sequence joins TRBV18 and TRBJ2-2; unclear D gene. The CDR3 DNA reads as TGTGCCAGCTCACCAATAACGGTTATGAACACCGGGGAGCTGTTTTTT. The encoded protein is CASSPITVMNTGELFF.